The T cell receptor (beta chain) described here comes from a study of human T cells and chemical hapten exposure. As to time point: patch test 2, 6 weeks after DPC sensitization. Treatment denoted: therapeutic diphenylcyclopropenone sensitization with weekly scalp DPC. The V gene lost 10 bases and the J gene lost 6 bases, with 18 bases spanning the gap. Germline CDR1 is MNHNS and CDR2 is SASEGT. This CDR3 is 14 amino acids long. This clonotype was recorded a few times. TCRdb re-called the RACE reads through MiXCR, storing one row per CDR3 protein. This sample has a few hundred thousand distinct CDR3 sequences; roughly 6% occur once, and the top ten carry more than 5.5%.

This receptor was obtained from a young woman with alopecia areata. Some clones in this sample may be carry-over from other donors' samples. Sequencing used whole blood, obtained in connection with sensitization to the hapten diphenylcyclopropenone (DPC). This chain connects TRBV6-1 to TRBJ2-2; the D gene is possibly TRBD2 (7 bases). The CDR3 DNA follows: TGTGCCACCTTAAGGCACGGGGGGCCCGGGGAGCTGTTTTTT. Translation: CATLRHGGPGELFF.